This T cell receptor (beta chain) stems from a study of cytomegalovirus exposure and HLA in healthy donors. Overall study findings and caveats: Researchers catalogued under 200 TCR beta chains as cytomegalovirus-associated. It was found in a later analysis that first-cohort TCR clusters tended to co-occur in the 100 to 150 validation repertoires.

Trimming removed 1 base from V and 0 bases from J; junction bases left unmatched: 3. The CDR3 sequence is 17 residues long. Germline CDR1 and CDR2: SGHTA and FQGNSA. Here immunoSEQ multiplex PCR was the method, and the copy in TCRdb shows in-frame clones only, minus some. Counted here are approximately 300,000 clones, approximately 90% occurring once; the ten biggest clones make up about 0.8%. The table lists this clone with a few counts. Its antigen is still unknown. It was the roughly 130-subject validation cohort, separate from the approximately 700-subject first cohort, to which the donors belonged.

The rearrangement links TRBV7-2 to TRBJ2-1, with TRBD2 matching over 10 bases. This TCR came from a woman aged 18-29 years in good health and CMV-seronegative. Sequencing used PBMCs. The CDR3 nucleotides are TGTGCCAGCAGCTTAGGGGCTAGCGGGAGCTCCTACAATGAGCAGTTCTTC. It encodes CASSLGASGSSYNEQFF.